One sample yielded the 20 T cell receptor beta chains listed below, sequenced in a study of monozygotic twins with inflammatory bowel disease. Following a re-call of the 5' RACE reads, TCRdb has one entry per CDR3 protein and lacks DNA. This sample's table reports more than 350,000 distinct CDR3 sequences. Specimen: blood. These receptors were collected from a human donor with ulcerative colitis or Crohn's disease, or a healthy co-twin of an affected twin (not recorded which).

This CDR3 is CASSLGRFSSYNEQFF. This sequence joins TRBV5-5 and TRBJ2-1. Germline V CDR1 and CDR2: SGHKS, YYEKEE (reference sequence). The CDR3 contains 16 residues.

V and J are TRBV12-5 and TRBJ2-6; TCRdb picks TRBD2, but there is no DNA to check that call. The CDR3 is made up of 17 amino acids. The germline V gene has CDR1 LGHNT and CDR2 FRNRAP. The chain's CDR3 is CASGYVPGLVEANVLTF.

This chain links TRBV7-9 with TRBJ1-5; the TCRdb call, TRBD1, lacks DNA for checking. Germline-derived CDR1 and CDR2 are SEHNR and FQNEAQ (reference sequence). This CDR3 spans 15 amino acids. The CDR3 protein is CASSNTGSSNQPQHF.

This sequence joins TRBV5-5 and TRBJ2-2; TCRdb proposes TRBD1, but this gene call is untestable without DNA. CDR1 and CDR2 from the germline V gene are SGHKS and YYEKEE (reference sequence). The CDR3 has 17 amino acids. CDR3 region: CASSPSQTGGVTGELFF.

The chain links TRBV30 to TRBJ2-7; as DNA is missing, the TRBD2 call by TCRdb cannot be tested. This CDR3 is 16 amino acids long. Germline CDR1 reads GTSNPN; CDR2 reads SVGIG (reference sequence). CDR3 in amino acids: CAWTPENRGLPYEQYF.

CDR3 sequence: CASIGGPNYGYTF. This sequence joins TRBV19 and TRBJ1-2; TCRdb outputs TRBD1, but without DNA this stays unchecked. This CDR3 comprises 13 residues. Germline loops: CDR1 LNHDA, CDR2 SQIVND (reference sequence).

The rearrangement links TRBV12-3 or TRBV12-4 to TRBJ2-1; TCRdb returns TRBD2, unconfirmable since there is no DNA. CDR3 length: 15 residues. CDR3 sequence reads: CASSSPGLAANEQFF.

V is TRBV30 and J is TRBJ1-1; TCRdb designates TRBD1, a call that cannot be tested without DNA. The CDR3 runs 13 residues. Per germline, CDR1 GTSNPN and CDR2 SVGIG (reference sequence). This CDR3 is CAWTKTGGTEAFF.

This chain joins TRBV11-2 and TRBJ1-5; no DNA is available, so the TRBD1 call from TCRdb remains unchecked. The CDR3 totals 13 residues. The germline V gene encodes CDR1 SGHAT and CDR2 FQNNGV. The CDR3 region is CASSLHLLGAQHF.

The chain is built from TRBV5-1 and TRBJ1-1. The CDR3 has 13 amino acids. Germline CDR1 and CDR2: SGHRS and YFSETQ. The CDR3: CASRLEVNTEAFF.

This chain joins TRBV3-1 and TRBJ1-2; TCRdb picks TRBD1, but there is no DNA to check that call. CDR3 length equals 15 residues. Germline values: CDR1 LGHDT, CDR2 YNNKEL (reference sequence). The CDR3 protein is CASSQGSTGANGYTF.

The chain is built from TRBV9 and TRBJ1-1. From germline, CDR1 is SGDLS and CDR2 YYNGEE. This CDR3 has 14 amino acids. The CDR3 protein is CASSVSGRFDEAFF.

This rearrangement joins TRBV3-1 to TRBJ2-1; there is no DNA to check the TCRdb D call of TRBD2. The CDR3 has 15 amino acids. Germline V CDR1 and CDR2: LGHDT, YNNKEL (reference sequence). The CDR3 sequence is CASSQETSRYNEQFF.

This chain links TRBV18 with TRBJ1-4; the TCRdb D gene call, TRBD1, has no DNA to confirm it. The CDR3 consists of 13 residues. CDR1 is KGHSH and CDR2 is LQKENI in the germline V gene. The CDR3 here is CASTDSHYEKLFF. Full variable domain (remainder filled in from reference TRBV18 and TRBJ1-4): NAGVMQNPRHLVRRRGQEARLRCSPMKGHSHVYWYRQLPEEGLKFMVYLQKENIIDESGMPKERFSAEFPKEGPSILRIQQVVRGDSAAYFCASTDSHYEKLFFGSGTQLSVL.

The J gene is TRBJ2-7, the V gene TRBV25-1; the D gene TCRdb calls, TRBD1, cannot be checked with no DNA. Germline CDR1 MGHDK, CDR2 SYGVNS. The length of the CDR3 is 19 residues. CDR3 residues: CASRPLMPRAILSSYEQYF.

This chain uses TRBV6-1 with TRBJ1-1; the D call from TCRdb, TRBD1, cannot be confirmed without DNA. The CDR3 covers 14 residues. Germline CDR1 is MNHNS and CDR2 is SASEGT. The chain's CDR3 is CLSSPTGPNTEAFF.

J is TRBJ1-2 and V is TRBV12-3 or TRBV12-4; there is no DNA to check the TCRdb D call of TRBD1. The CDR3 loop spans 16 amino acids. The CDR3 is CASSFRTGSMSVGYTF.

The CDR3 region is CASSVGLAGVNEQFF. The J gene is TRBJ2-1, the V gene TRBV12-3 or TRBV12-4; TCRdb outputs TRBD2, but without DNA this stays unchecked. The CDR3 has 15 residues.

The rearrangement links TRBV7-9 to TRBJ2-1; lacking DNA, the TRBD1 call made by TCRdb goes unchecked. Looked up from germline, CDR1 is SEHNR and CDR2 is FQNEAQ (reference sequence). The CDR3 contains 15 residues. The CDR3 loop is CASSPTGGLFNEQFF.

The chain has TRBV5-4 and TRBJ2-3; TCRdb gives TRBD2 as the D gene, but with no DNA this cannot be confirmed. Germline V gives CDR1 SGHNT, CDR2 YYREEE (reference sequence). This CDR3 is 15 amino acids long. Here the CDR3 reads CASSLSGLITDTQYF.